This T cell receptor (beta chain) is from a study of glioma-infiltrating T cells. Study overall: Blood libraries targeted roughly 4.5- to 10-fold coverage of 1 million or so T cells.

Overall study results and limits: Gliomas, especially low-grade, showed above-expected tissue-blood divergence; non-neoplastic patients showed below.

V shed 4 bases, J shed 7 bases, and the junction held 10 bases outside the gene matches. This CDR3 spans 13 amino acids. CDR1 SQVTM and CDR2 ANQGSEA come from the germline V gene. TCR alpha and beta CDR3 regions were amplified from RNA using iRepertoire nested multiplex PCR. TCRdb re-called the multiplex PCR reads through MiXCR, storing one row per CDR3 protein. The sample lists 300,000 to 400,000 distinct CDR3 sequences, 41% occurring once. Comment on this clonotype: Antigen unknown.

Material for sequencing was glioma tissue, nonneoplastic brain tissue, or PBMCs (not recorded which). This TCR was recovered from a human donor with low-grade glioma or glioblastoma, undergoing nonglioma brain surgery, or in good health (not recorded which). The rearrangement joins TRBV29-1 to TRBJ2-7, with 7 bases that match TRBD2. The chain's CDR3 is CSVGGGSPREQYF. DNA for the CDR3: TGCAGCGTTGGGGGGGGGAGCCCTAGAGAGCAGTACTTC.